This TCR beta chain was recovered during a study of cytomegalovirus exposure and HLA in healthy donors. It was with 60 Vbeta and 13 Jbeta primers that the PCR ran. As processed by the authors: Later analysis identified around 85 million unique TCR beta chains, some 10 million shared. The assay was immunoSEQ multiplex PCR, and TCRdb's table has in-frame clones only and misses some. Clonal size and the V and J genes are those of that table, whereas D and trimming came from the DNA. The sample lists some 74,000 clones; 60% to 75% were seen once. This clone turned up a few times. Its antigen is unidentified. Study-wide points: According to a later analysis, donors in an Asian-associated ancestry cluster reportedly had fewer N-insertions than the roughly 660-donor mean. About 87% or about 30% of the time was how often most TCR beta V segments were productive, according to an earlier analysis.

With 11 bases removed from V and 0 bases from J, the gap between germline ends came to 15 bases. The germline V gene has CDR1 MNHNY and CDR2 SVGAGI (reference sequence). This CDR3 comprises 14 residues. This sequence was found in a man aged 35 to 55 in good health and CMV-seropositive. Sequencing was carried out using PBMCs. This chain connects TRBV6-6 to TRBJ2-3, with a tentative D call TRBD1 (6 bases). The CDR3 bases are TGTGCCGGAAAAAGGACAGTTAGCACAGATACGCAGTATTTT. Translated, it gives CAGKRTVSTDTQYF.